The rows below give T cell receptor beta chains drawn from one sample of a study of cytomegalovirus exposure and HLA in healthy donors. TCRdb's copy holds only in-frame clones and misses some; the assay was immunoSEQ multiplex PCR. This sample's table reports 200,000 to 250,000 clones. Sequencing was performed on PBMCs. The receptors were sampled from a girl aged 2 to 9 in good health and CMV-seropositive. CDR3s include the opening cysteine and the closing phenylalanine or tryptophan. D genes are given only for firm matches.

. | TRBJ2-1 | TRBV19 | CASSIDPPRQGAYNEQFF | TGTGCCAGTAGTATCGACCCCCCGCGCCAGGGCGCCTACAATGAGCAGTTCTTC
TRBD1 | TRBJ2-3 | TRBV5-8 | CASSVGDRLPYTQYF | TGTGCCAGCAGTGTGGGGGACAGATTACCCTATACGCAGTATTTT
. | TRBJ2-7 | TRBV15 | CATSRAHWEERDPGDEQYF | TGTGCCACCAGCAGAGCCCATTGGGAAGAGCGAGACCCGGGGGACGAGCAGTACTTC
. | TRBJ1-1 | TRBV5-1 | CASSFDSNTEAFF | TGCGCCAGCAGCTTTGACAGCAACACTGAAGCTTTCTTT
TRBD1 | TRBJ1-2 | TRBV29-1 | CSVPGQGF | TGCAGCGTCCCGGGACAGGGCTTC
TRBD1 | TRBJ1-2 | TRBV7-2 | CASSSGQGMGYTF | TGTGCCAGCAGCTCCGGACAGGGGATGGGCTACACCTTC
. | TRBJ2-2 | TRBV7-2 | CASSVRSGELFF | TGTGCCAGCAGCGTACGGAGCGGGGAGCTGTTTTTT
TRBD1 | TRBJ1-2 | TRBV6-5 | CASTGQGASGYTF | TGTGCCAGCACGGGACAGGGGGCTTCTGGCTACACCTTC
TRBD1 | TRBJ1-1 | TRBV19 | CASSPMQGANTEAFF | TGTGCCAGTAGTCCGATGCAGGGGGCGAACACTGAAGCTTTCTTT
. | TRBJ2-1 | TRBV10-1 | CASSEPSGGFNEQFF | TGCGCCAGCAGTGAGCCCAGCGGAGGGTTCAATGAGCAGTTCTTC
TRBD2 | TRBJ2-1 | TRBV10-1 | CASSDPAGTSGSNEQFF | TGCGCCAGCAGTGACCCGGCCGGGACTAGCGGGAGCAATGAGCAGTTCTTC
TRBD1 | TRBJ2-1 | TRBV4-1 | CASSQVTGYNEQFF | TGCGCCAGCAGCCAGGTGACAGGGTACAATGAGCAGTTCTTC
. | TRBJ1-4 | TRBV6-5 | CASSPGGAGEKLFF | TGTGCCAGCAGTCCCGGGGGGGCGGGTGAAAAACTGTTTTTT
TRBD1 | TRBJ1-2 | TRBV28 | CASSLSGQGQNYGYTF | TGTGCCAGCAGTTTATCGGGACAGGGACAGAACTATGGCTACACCTTC
TRBD1 | TRBJ2-7 | TRBV28 | CASSSIGTDYEQYF | TGTGCCAGCAGTTCCATCGGGACAGACTACGAGCAGTACTTC
. | TRBJ2-3 | TRBV29-1 | CSVVLRDTQYF | TGCAGCGTTGTATTGCGCGATACGCAGTATTTT
. | TRBJ1-5 | TRBV27 | CASSSQGGGNQPQHF | TGTGCCAGCAGTTCACAGGGAGGGGGCAATCAGCCCCAGCATTTT
. | TRBJ1-2 | TRBV7-8 | CASSFGVVGGYGYTF | TGTGCCAGCAGCTTTGGTGTGGTCGGTGGTTATGGCTACACCTTC
. | TRBJ2-5 | TRBV29-1 | CSVEKAGGAGETQYF | TGCAGCGTTGAAAAAGCCGGGGGTGCTGGGGAGACCCAGTACTTC
. | TRBJ2-7 | TRBV18 | CASSPGQFNSYEQYF | TGTGCCAGCTCACCGGGGCAGTTCAACTCCTACGAGCAGTACTTC
TRBD1 | TRBJ1-4 | TRBV7-6 | CASSEISGWTGNEKLFF | TGTGCCAGCAGCGAAATATCCGGTTGGACAGGGAATGAAAAACTGTTTTTT
. | TRBJ1-5 | TRBV30 | CAWSGQEFYSNQPQHF | TGTGCCTGGAGCGGACAAGAGTTCTATAGCAATCAGCCCCAGCATTTT
TRBD1 | TRBJ2-7 | TRBV11-2 | CASSLVWDRGYEQYF | TGTGCCAGCAGCTTAGTGTGGGACAGGGGCTACGAGCAGTACTTC
. | TRBJ2-7 | TRBV27 | CASSLGSSPGEQYF | TGTGCCAGCAGTTTAGGGTCTTCACCAGGCGAGCAGTACTTC
. | TRBJ2-7 | TRBV7-2 | CASSPLSEQYF | TGTGCCAGCAGCCCCCTTAGCGAGCAGTACTTC
TRBD1 | TRBJ1-2 | TRBV19 | CASSTTGGAERGYTF | TGTGCCAGTAGTACCACAGGGGGCGCTGAAAGAGGCTACACCTTC
. | TRBJ2-2 | TRBV28 | CASSSTEITTGELFF | TGTGCCAGCAGTTCGACAGAAATAACCACCGGGGAGCTGTTTTTT
TRBD2 | TRBJ2-1 | TRBV7-6 | CASSLAGREFPYNEQFF | TGTGCCAGCAGCTTAGCGGGGCGGGAGTTCCCCTACAATGAGCAGTTCTTC
TRBD1 | TRBJ1-2 | TRBV16 | CASSQPGQPWGYTF | TGTGCCAGCAGCCAACCGGGACAGCCATGGGGCTACACCTTC